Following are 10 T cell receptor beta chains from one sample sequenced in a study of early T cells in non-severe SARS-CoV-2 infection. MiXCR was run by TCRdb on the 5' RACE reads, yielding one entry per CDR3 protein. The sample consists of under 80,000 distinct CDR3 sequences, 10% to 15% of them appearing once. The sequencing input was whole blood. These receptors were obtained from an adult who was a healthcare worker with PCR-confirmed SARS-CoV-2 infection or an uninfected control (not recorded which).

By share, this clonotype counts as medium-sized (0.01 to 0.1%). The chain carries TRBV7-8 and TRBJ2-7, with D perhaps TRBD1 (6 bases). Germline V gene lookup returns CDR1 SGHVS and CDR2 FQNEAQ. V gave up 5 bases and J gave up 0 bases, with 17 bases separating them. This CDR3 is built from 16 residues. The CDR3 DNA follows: TGTGCCAGCAGCCCCGGGACACCAGATAGCTCCTACGAGCAGTACTTC. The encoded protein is CASSPGTPDSSYEQYF.

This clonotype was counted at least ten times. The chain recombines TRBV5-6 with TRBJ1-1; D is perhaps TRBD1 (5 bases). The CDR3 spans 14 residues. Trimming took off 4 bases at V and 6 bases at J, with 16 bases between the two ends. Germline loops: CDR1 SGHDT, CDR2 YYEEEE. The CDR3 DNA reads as TGTGCCAGCAGCCCTCGGGCACCGGGGGCTGAAGCTTTCTTT. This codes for CASSPRAPGAEAFF.

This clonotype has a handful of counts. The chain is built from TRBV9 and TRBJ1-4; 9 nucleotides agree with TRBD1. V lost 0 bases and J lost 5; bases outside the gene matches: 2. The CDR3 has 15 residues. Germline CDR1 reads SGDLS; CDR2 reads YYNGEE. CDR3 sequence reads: CASSVGGQGNEKLFF. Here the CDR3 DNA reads TGTGCCAGCAGCGTAGGAGGACAGGGGAATGAAAAACTGTTTTTT. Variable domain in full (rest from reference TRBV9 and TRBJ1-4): DSGVTQTPKHLITATGQRVTLRCSPRSGDLSVYWYQQSLDQGLQFLIQYYNGEERAKGNILERFSAQQFPDLHSELNLSSLELGDSALYFCASSVGGQGNEKLFFGSGTQLSVL.

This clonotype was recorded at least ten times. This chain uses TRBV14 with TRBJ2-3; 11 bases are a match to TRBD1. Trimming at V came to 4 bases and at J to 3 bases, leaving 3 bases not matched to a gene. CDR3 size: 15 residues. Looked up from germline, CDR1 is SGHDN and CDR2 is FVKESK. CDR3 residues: CASSPGQGATDTQYF. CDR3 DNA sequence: TGTGCCAGCAGCCCCGGACAGGGGGCTACAGATACGCAGTATTTT.

CDR3 DNA sequence: TGTGCCAGCAGCCCGGAGGTGTTGGCGACAGATACGCAGTATTTT. Protein: CASSPEVLATDTQYF. The genes are TRBV7-9 and TRBJ2-3; a weak D match, TRBD2 (5 bases). Germline values: CDR1 SEHNR, CDR2 FQNEAQ (reference sequence). V dropped 5 bases and J dropped 3 bases, with 15 bases sitting between them. The CDR3 totals 15 residues.

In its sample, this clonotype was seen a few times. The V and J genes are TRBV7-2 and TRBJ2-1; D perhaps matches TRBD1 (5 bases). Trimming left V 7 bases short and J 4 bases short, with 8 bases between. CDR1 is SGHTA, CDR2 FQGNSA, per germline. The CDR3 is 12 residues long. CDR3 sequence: CASKRQYNEQFF. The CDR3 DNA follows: TGTGCCAGCAAGCGACAGTACAATGAGCAGTTCTTC. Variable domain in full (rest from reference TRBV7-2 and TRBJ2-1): GAGVSQSPSNKVTEKGKDVELRCDPISGHTALYWYRQSLGQGLEFLIYFQGNSAPDKSGLPSDRFSAERTGGSVSTLTIQRTQQEDSAVYLCASKRQYNEQFFGPGTRLTVL.

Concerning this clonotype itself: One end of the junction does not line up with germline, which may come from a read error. In DNA form, the CDR3 reads TGTGCCAGCATCTTAAACGGTTTTGCGAGCTCCTATAATTCACCCCTCCACTTT. It yields the protein CASILNGFASSYNSPLHF. The V and J genes are TRBV7-6 and TRBJ1-6, with D hard to call. The CDR3 totals 18 residues. The V gene's germline CDR1 is SGHVS and CDR2 FNYEAQ.

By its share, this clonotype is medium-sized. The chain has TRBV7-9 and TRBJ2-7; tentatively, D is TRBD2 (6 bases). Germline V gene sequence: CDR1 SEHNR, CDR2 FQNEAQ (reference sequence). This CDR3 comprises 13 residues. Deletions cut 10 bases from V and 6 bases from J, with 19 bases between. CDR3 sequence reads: CATRAGWEVEQYF. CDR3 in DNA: TGTGCCACCCGGGCGGGGTGGGAGGTCGAGCAGTACTTC.

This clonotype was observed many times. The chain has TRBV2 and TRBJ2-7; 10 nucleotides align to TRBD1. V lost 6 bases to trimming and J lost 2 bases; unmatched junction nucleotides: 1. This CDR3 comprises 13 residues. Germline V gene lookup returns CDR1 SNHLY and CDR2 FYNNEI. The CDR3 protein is CASSGQGAYEQYF. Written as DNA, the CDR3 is TGTGCCAGCAGCGGACAGGGGGCCTACGAGCAGTACTTC.

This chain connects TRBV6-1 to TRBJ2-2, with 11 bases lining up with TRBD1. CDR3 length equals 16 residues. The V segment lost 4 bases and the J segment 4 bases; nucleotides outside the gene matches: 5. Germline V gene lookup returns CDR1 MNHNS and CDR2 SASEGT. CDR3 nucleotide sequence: TGTGCCAGCAGTGGCCGGGACAGGGGGTTCACCGGGGAGCTGTTTTTT. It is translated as CASSGRDRGFTGELFF.